Described below is a single T cell receptor beta chain sequence and its context. J was trimmed by 5 bases and V by 10 bases; bases with no gene match: 4. Looked up from germline, CDR1 is SNHLY and CDR2 is FYNNEI. CDR3 length: 12 amino acids. The data were obtained in a study of blood T cell repertoires in COVID-19. Study context: Italy, Spain and the United States were the sources of the convalescent and acute COVID-19 samples. Sources were T cells, B-cell-depleted T cells, or PBMCs; the material itself was cDNA or gDNA.

Per the original methods: Scientists estimated how many nucleated cells there were by amplifying reference gene primers. Generated by immunoSEQ multiplex PCR, the TCRdb table keeps only in-frame clones and is missing some. Clone size and the V and J calls come from that table; the DNA yielded D and trimming. This table holds about 150,000 clones, roughly nine tenths found once. Sequenced input: peripheral blood. The chain employs TRBV2 and TRBJ1-1; 10 positions match TRBD1. The clonotype originates from a woman aged 40 to 50 with acute or convalescent COVID-19. The CDR3 nucleotides read TGTGCCACCAGACAGGGGGCGACTGAAGCTTTCTTT. Its translation is CATRQGATEAFF.